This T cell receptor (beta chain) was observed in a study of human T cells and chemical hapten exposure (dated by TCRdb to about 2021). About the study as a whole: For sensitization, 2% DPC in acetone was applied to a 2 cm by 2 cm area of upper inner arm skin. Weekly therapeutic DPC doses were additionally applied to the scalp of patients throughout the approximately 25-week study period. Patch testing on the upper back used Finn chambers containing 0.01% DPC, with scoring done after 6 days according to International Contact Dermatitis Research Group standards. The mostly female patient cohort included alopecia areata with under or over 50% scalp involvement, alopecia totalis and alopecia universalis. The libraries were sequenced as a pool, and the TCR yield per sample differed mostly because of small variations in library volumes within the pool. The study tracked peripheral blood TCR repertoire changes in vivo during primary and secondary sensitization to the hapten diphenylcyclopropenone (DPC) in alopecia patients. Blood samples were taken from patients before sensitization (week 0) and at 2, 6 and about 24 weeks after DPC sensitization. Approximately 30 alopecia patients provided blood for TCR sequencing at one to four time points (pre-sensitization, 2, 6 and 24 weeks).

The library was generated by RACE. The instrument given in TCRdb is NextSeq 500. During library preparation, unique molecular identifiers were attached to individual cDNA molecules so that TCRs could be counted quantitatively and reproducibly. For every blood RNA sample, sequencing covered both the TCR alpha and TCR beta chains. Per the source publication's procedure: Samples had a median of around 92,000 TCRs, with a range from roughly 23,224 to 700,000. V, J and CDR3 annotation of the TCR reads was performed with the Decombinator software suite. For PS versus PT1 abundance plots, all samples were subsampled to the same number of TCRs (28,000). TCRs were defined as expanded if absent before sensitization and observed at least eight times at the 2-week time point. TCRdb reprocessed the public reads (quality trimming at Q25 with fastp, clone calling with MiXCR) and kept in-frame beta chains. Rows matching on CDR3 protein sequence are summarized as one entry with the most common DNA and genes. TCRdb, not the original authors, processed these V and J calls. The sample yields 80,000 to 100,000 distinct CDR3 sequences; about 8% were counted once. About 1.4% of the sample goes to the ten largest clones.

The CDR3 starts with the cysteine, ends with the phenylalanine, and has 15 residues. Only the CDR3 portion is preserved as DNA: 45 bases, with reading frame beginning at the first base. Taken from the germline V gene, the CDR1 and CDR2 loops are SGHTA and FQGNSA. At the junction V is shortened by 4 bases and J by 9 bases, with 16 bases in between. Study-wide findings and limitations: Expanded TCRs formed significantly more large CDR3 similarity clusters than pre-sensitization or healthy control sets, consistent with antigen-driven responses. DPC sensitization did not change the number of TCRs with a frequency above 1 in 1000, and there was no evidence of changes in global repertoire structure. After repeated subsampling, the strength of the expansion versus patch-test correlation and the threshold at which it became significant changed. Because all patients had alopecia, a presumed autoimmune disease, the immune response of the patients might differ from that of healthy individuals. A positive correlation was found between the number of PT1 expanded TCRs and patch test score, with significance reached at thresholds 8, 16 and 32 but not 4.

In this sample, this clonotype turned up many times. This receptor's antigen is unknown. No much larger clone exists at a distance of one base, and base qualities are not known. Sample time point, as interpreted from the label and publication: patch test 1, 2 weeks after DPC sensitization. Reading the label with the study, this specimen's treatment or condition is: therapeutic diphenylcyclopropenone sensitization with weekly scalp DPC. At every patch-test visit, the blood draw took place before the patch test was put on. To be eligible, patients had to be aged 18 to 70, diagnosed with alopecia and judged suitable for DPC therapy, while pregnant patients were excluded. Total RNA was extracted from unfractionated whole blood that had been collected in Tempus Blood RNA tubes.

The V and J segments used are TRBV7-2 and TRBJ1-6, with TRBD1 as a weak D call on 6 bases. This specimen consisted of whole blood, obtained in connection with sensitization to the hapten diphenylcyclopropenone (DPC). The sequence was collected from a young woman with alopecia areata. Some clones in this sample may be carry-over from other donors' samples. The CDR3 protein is CASSSIGQGPSPLHF. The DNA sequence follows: TGTGCCAGCAGCTCCATTGGGCAGGGGCCTTCACCCCTCCACTTT. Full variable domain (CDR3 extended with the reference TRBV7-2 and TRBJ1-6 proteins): GAGVSQSPSNKVTEKGKDVELRCDPISGHTALYWYRQSLGQGLEFLIYFQGNSAPDKSGLPSDRFSAERTGGSVSTLTIQRTQQEDSAVYLCASSSIGQGPSPLHFGNGTRLTVT.